The source of this T cell receptor beta chain is a study of cytomegalovirus exposure and HLA in healthy donors. Study-level results: Later analysis reportedly placed an Asian-associated ancestry cluster below the roughly 680-donor mean in N-insertions. For most TCR sequences rarity was the rule, although some public TCRs occurred in many donors. The authors later linked a missense DCLRE1C variant to TCR beta V- and J-gene trimming.

Germline CDR1 and CDR2: SGHNT and YYREEE (reference sequence). The CDR3 totals 14 residues. V lost 4 bases to trimming and J lost 4 bases, with 14 bases between them. On this clone: Its cognate antigen is unknown.

PCR was performed using 60 Vbeta and 13 Jbeta primers. The assay was immunoSEQ multiplex PCR, and TCRdb's table has in-frame clones only and misses some. The sample comprises about 180,000 clones, 84% of which are singletons, and 1% to 1.5% rests with the top ten. Source material: PBMCs. V is TRBV5-4 and J is TRBJ1-2, with D unclear. This clonotype was obtained from a girl aged 2-9 years in good health and CMV-seropositive. CDR3 in amino acids: CASSPVERGYGYTF. CDR3 bases: TGTGCCAGCAGCCCAGTGGAGCGGGGCTATGGCTACACCTTC.